Here is one T cell receptor beta chain with its context. The target antigen is unknown. The data were obtained in a study of cytomegalovirus exposure and HLA in healthy donors. Whole-study findings and limits: For TCR beta chains, V- and J-gene trimming was later linked to a missense DCLRE1C variant. The authors reported that TCR beta sequences could predict HLA-A and HLA-B alleles. These predictions were accurate for most subjects in the first cohort. For most TCR sequences rarity was the rule, although some public TCRs occurred in many donors. The classifier reportedly diagnosed cytomegalovirus status with high specificity and sensitivity.

The primer mix had 60 Vbeta and 13 Jbeta primers. Generated by immunoSEQ multiplex PCR, the TCRdb table keeps only in-frame clones and is missing some. This sample has about 190,000 clones; roughly 81% occur once, and the top ten carry approximately 2.1%. Germline CDR1 and CDR2: LNHNV and YYDKDF (reference sequence). V was clipped by 1 base and J by 8 bases, with 12 bases between them. The CDR3 extends over 15 amino acids. The rearrangement uses TRBV15 and TRBJ1-6; weak D call: TRBD1 (6 bases). Sample: PBMCs. The receptor's source is a woman in her 30s in good health and CMV-seropositive. The CDR3 DNA sequence: TGTGCCACCAGCAGAGGTACAGGGATGTATTCACCCCTCCACTTT. It translates to CATSRGTGMYSPLHF.